This T cell receptor beta chain was captured in a study of vaccination and CD4 T cells after COVID-19. Study at large: Each participant was administered two doses of a vaccine, which was either BNT162b2 or mRNA-1273. Whole-study findings and limits: Median SARS-CoV-2-reactive clonotype numbers rose nonsignificantly, 21 to 38.

The length of the CDR3 is 15 residues. V dropped 6 bases and J dropped 3; count of bases not matched to a gene: 10. Germline CDR1 SGHNT, CDR2 YENEEA. Regarding treatment: roughly 10-day PBMC culture with coronavirus spike peptide pools or control peptides (ViraFEST assay). An Oncomine TCR Beta short-read assay was used to sequence the DNA from cultured CD4+ T cells. Scientists extracted genomic DNA from CD4+ T cells grown in culture. TCRdb reprocessed the PCR reads via MiXCR and lists one record per CDR3 protein. Among about 10,000 distinct CDR3 sequences, 55% to 60% were seen once, and the ten largest hold around 21%. There are a few counts of this clonotype. Its specificity is unknown.

This sequence originates from a human donor who had recovered from COVID-19. V and J are TRBV11-3 and TRBJ2-7, with 8 bases lining up with TRBD2. Sequenced input: CD4+ T cells from blood, cultured in vitro. This CDR3 reads CASSPPGGAIYEQYF. The CDR3 DNA is TGTGCCAGCAGTCCCCCCGGGGGGGCTATCTACGAGCAGTACTTC.